One and the same sample provided the 3 T cell receptor beta chains below, sequenced in a study of blood T cell repertoires in COVID-19. Here immunoSEQ multiplex PCR was the method, and the copy in TCRdb shows in-frame clones only, minus some. The data contain about 62,000 clones, about four fifths of them singletons. The sequencing input was peripheral blood. The source is a woman aged 50 to 60 with active or convalescent COVID-19.

The V and J genes are TRBV7-9 and TRBJ1-2; possibly TRBD1 for D (6 bases). V gave up 1 base and J gave up 2 bases, with 11 bases separating them. The CDR3 is 15 residues long. Germline V CDR1 and CDR2: SEHNR, FQNEAQ (reference sequence). CDR3 sequence: CASSLGAGANYGYTF. DNA of the CDR3: TGTGCCAGCAGCTTAGGTGCGGGGGCGAACTATGGCTACACCTTC.

This chain uses TRBV30 with TRBJ1-5; D gene unclear. The V end was cut by 2 bases, the J end by 2 bases, with 7 bases between. CDR1 and CDR2 from the germline V gene are GTSNPN and SVGIG (reference sequence). CDR3 size: 13 residues. Here the CDR3 reads CAWSPEGNQPQHF. In DNA form, the CDR3 reads TGTGCCTGGAGTCCCGAGGGCAATCAGCCCCAGCATTTT.

The V gene is TRBV19, the J gene TRBJ1-3; D gene uncertain. CDR3 length: 15 residues. CDR1 is LNHDA and CDR2 is SQIVND in the germline V gene (reference sequence). Trimming removed 5 bases from V and 0 bases from J, with 11 bases in between. CDR3 sequence: CASSLPRVSGNTIYF. The CDR3 region has the DNA TGTGCCAGTAGTCTGCCTCGCGTCTCTGGAAACACCATATATTTT.